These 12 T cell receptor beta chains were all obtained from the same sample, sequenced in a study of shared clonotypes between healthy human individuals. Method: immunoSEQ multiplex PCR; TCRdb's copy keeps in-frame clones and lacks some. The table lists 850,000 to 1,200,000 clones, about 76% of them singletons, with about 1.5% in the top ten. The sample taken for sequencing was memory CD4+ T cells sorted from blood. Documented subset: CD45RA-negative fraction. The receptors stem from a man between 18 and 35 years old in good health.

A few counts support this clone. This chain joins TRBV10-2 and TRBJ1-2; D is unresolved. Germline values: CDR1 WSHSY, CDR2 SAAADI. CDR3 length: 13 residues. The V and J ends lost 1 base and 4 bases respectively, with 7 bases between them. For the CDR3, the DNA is TGCGCCAGCAGTGAGTTTGGAGTCTATGGCTACACCTTC. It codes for CASSEFGVYGYTF.

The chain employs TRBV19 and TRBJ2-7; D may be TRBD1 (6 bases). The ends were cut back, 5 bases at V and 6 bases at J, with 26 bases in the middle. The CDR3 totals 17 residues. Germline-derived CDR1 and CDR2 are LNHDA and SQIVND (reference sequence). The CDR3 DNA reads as TGTGCCAGTAGTGTGAACTCCGGGACAACCTTCGTACGCGAGCAGTACTTC. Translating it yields CASSVNSGTTFVREQYF.

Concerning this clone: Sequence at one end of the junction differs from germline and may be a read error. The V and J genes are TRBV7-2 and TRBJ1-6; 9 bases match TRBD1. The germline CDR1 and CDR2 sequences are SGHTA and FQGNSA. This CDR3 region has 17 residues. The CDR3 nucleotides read TGTGCCAGCAGCTTAGATTCGGACAGGGGTTATATTTCACCCCTCCACTTT. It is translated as CASSLDSDRGYISPLHF.

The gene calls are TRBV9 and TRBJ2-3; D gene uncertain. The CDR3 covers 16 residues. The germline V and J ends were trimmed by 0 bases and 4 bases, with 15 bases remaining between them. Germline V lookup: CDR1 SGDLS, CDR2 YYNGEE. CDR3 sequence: CASSVDEPHPADTQYF. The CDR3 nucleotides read TGTGCCAGCAGCGTAGACGAACCCCACCCCGCAGATACGCAGTATTTT.

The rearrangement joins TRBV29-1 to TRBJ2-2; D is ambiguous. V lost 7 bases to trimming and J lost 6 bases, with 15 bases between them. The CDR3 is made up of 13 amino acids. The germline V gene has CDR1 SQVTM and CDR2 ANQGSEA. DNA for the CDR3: TGCAGCGCCGCTGATGGTGAGGCCGGGGAGCTGTTTTTT. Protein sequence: CSAADGEAGELFF.

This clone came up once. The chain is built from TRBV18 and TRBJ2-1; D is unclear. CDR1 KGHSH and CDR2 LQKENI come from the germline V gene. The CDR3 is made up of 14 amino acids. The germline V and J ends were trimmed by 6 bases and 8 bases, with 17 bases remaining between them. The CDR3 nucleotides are TGTGCCAGCTCTCGCACCTCCGGAAGCGATGAGCAGTTCTTC. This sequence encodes CASSRTSGSDEQFF.

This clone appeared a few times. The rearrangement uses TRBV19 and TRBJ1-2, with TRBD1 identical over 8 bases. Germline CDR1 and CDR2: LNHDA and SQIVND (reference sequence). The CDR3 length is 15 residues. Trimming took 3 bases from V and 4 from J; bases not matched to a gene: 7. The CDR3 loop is CASSIGTGSPYGYTF. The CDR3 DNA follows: TGTGCCAGTAGTATCGGGACAGGAAGCCCCTATGGCTACACCTTC.

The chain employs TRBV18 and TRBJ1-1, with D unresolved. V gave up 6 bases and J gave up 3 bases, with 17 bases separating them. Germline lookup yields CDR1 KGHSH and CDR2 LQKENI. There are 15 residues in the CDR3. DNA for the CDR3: TGTGCCAGCTCCCGAAAACACGACTCGGACACTGAAGCTTTCTTT. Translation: CASSRKHDSDTEAFF.

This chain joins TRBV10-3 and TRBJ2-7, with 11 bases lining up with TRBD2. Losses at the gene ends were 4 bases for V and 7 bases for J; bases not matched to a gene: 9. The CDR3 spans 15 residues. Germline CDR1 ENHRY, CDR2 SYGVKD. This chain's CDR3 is CAISGSLAGAEEQYF. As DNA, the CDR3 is TGTGCCATCAGTGGATCACTAGCGGGAGCCGAGGAGCAGTACTTC.

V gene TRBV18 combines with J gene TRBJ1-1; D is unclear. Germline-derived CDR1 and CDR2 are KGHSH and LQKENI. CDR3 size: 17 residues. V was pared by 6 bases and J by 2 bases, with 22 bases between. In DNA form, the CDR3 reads TGTGCCAGCTCTCGCTACACTTCGCGCGAGGGCAACACTGAAGCTTTCTTT. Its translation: CASSRYTSREGNTEAFF.

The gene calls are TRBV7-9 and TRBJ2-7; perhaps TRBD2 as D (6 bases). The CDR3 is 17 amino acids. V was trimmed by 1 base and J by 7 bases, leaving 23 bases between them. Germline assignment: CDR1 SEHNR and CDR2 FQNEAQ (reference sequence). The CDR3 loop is CASSLGVSGLSYLEQYF. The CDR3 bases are TGTGCCAGCAGCTTAGGGGTCTCGGGACTTTCCTACCTTGAGCAGTACTTC.

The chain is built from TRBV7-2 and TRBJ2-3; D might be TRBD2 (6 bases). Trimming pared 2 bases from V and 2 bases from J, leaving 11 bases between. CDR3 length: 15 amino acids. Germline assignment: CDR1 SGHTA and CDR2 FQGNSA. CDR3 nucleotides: TGTGCCAGCAGCTTAACTAGCTTTGACACAGATACGCAGTATTTT. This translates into CASSLTSFDTDTQYF.